This T cell receptor (beta chain) emerged from a study of blood T cells in healthy people across ages. Study outcomes and limitations: Bulk PBMC profiling left naive and antigen-experienced comparisons inconclusive.

Comments on this clonotype: Its specificity is not known.

V was cut by 0 bases and J by 0 bases, with 10 bases left in between. Germline V lookup: CDR1 SGHRS, CDR2 YFSETQ. This CDR3 contains 16 residues. Then a second PCR, running roughly 7 to 11 cycles, was carried out with a sample-barcoded 5' primer and a J-beta primer mix. Each CDR3 protein gets one entry after TCRdb re-called the 5' RACE reads with MiXCR. Of 1.5 million to 2 million distinct CDR3 sequences listed, less than 50% are singletons. The chain is built from TRBV5-1 and TRBJ2-4; no definite D call. Sequencing was carried out using blood. The origin of this receptor is a woman between 35 and 50 years old in good health. The CDR3 DNA reads as TGCGCCAGCAGCTTGGGATTAACTCTAGCCAAAAACATTCAGTACTTC. Its protein is CASSLGLTLAKNIQYF.